Shown below are 6 T cell receptor beta chains from a single sample sequenced in a study of OX40 agonist ivuxolimab in advanced cancers. Data came from immunoSEQ multiplex PCR; TCRdb stores just in-frame clones and leaves some out. Of around 84,000 clones listed, approximately 92% are singletons. This specimen consisted of CD4+ or CD8+ T cells sorted from blood, obtained in a trial of the OX40 agonist ivuxolimab. Source of these receptors: an adult with an advanced solid tumor such as melanoma, head and neck, liver or kidney cancer.

The rearrangement uses TRBV7-9 and TRBJ1-5; D possibly corresponds to TRBD1 (5 bases). The germline V gene encodes CDR1 SEHNR and CDR2 FQNEAQ (reference sequence). The CDR3 runs to 16 residues. Trimming stripped 4 bases from V and 3 bases from J, with 16 bases between. As DNA, the CDR3 is TGTGCCAGCAGCTCCTCAGAGCAGGGTTACAATCAGCCCCAGCATTTT. Translating gives CASSSSEQGYNQPQHF.

This sequence joins TRBV11-3 and TRBJ2-7; 8 bases are a match to TRBD2. There are 16 residues in the CDR3. Germline V gene lookup returns CDR1 SGHNT and CDR2 YENEEA. The junction had 10 bases not matched to a gene; V was cut back by 1 base and J by 5 bases. CDR3 bases: TGTGCCAGCAGCTTAGTTTCCTGGCTCGGGGGGGACGAGCAGTACTTC. Protein product: CASSLVSWLGGDEQYF. The full variable domain, rest sourced from reference TRBV11-3 and TRBJ2-7, is EAGVVQSPRYKIIEKKQPVAFWCNPISGHNTLYWYLQNLGQGPELLIRYENEEAVDDSQLPKDRFSAERLKGVDSTLKIQPAELGDSAVYLCASSLVSWLGGDEQYFGPGTRLTVT.

The V and J genes are TRBV7-2 and TRBJ2-4; no definite D call. The CDR3 is 15 residues long. Deletions cut 4 bases from V and 2 bases from J, with 12 bases between. Germline lookup yields CDR1 SGHTA and CDR2 FQGNSA. The CDR3 reads CASSSRVVTKNIQYF. Here the CDR3 DNA reads TGTGCCAGCAGCTCACGAGTGGTGACCAAAAACATTCAGTACTTC.

The chain carries TRBV4-3 and TRBJ1-1, with D possibly matching TRBD1 (5 bases). CDR3 length equals 15 residues. Deletions cut 7 bases from V and 7 bases from J, with 22 bases between. Germline-derived CDR1 and CDR2 are LGHNA and YSLEER. CDR3: CASTSPRGPGFEAFF. The CDR3 nucleotides read TGCGCCAGCACCTCACCTCGGGGCCCGGGGTTTGAAGCTTTCTTT.

This CDR3 is CASSLLGYEQYF. The CDR3 DNA reads as TGTGCCAGCAGCCTGTTGGGGTACGAGCAGTACTTC. The chain links TRBV7-9 to TRBJ2-7; D is ambiguous. Trimming took 5 bases from V and 4 from J, leaving 9 bases between them. Germline CDR1 reads SEHNR; CDR2 reads FQNEAQ (reference sequence). The CDR3 extends over 12 amino acids.

The CDR3 nucleotides read TGTGCCAGCAGCTGGGGACCGGAGACCCAGTACTTC. It encodes CASSWGPETQYF. The V gene is TRBV7-2, the J gene TRBJ2-5, with D possibly called TRBD1 or TRBD2 (5 bases each). CDR1 and CDR2 (germline): SGHTA, FQGNSA. The V gene lost 4 bases and the J gene lost 5 bases, with 8 bases spanning the gap. This CDR3 region has 12 residues. The whole variable domain, remainder taken from reference TRBV7-2 and TRBJ2-5, is GAGVSQSPSNKVTEKGKDVELRCDPISGHTALYWYRQSLGQGLEFLIYFQGNSAPDKSGLPSDRFSAERTGGSVSTLTIQRTQQEDSAVYLCASSWGPETQYFGPGTRLLVL.